These 28 T cell receptor beta chains came from one sample sequenced in a study of control samples from healthy donors and cancer patients. The repertoire was sequenced with immunoSEQ multiplex PCR; TCRdb's copy has only in-frame clones and lacks some. The table has tens of thousands of clones, approximately 93% seen once. Sequenced input: PBMCs. Every receptor here comes from a middle-aged woman with lung cancer.

This chain uses TRBV5-6 with TRBJ1-1; TRBD1 matches 8 bases. The ends lost 1 base at V and 1 base at J; junction bases unmatched: 6. CDR3 length: 16 amino acids. The germline CDR1 and CDR2 sequences are SGHDT and YYEEEE. CDR3 nucleotides: TGTGCCAGCAGCTTGAAGTCAGGGGGCCCGAACACTGAAGCTTTCTTT. This encodes CASSLKSGGPNTEAFF.

V is TRBV29-1 and J is TRBJ2-2; possibly TRBD1 for D (6 bases). Between the trimmed V and J ends, which lost 5 bases and 5 bases, there was a span of 9 bases. CDR3 length equals 12 residues. Germline V gives CDR1 SQVTM, CDR2 ANQGSEA. The CDR3 loop reads CSVHGQTGELFF. CDR3 sequence (DNA): TGCAGCGTTCATGGACAGACCGGGGAGCTGTTTTTT.

The V and J genes are TRBV4-1 and TRBJ1-3; the D gene is possibly TRBD1 (5 bases). The V end lost 0 bases, the J end lost 0 bases, and 18 bases lay between the germline ends. This CDR3 region has 19 residues. The germline V gene has CDR1 MGHRA and CDR2 YSYEKL. CDR3 bases: TGCGCCAGCAGCCAAGAGGGTGGCGGGGGTTTACCCTCTGGAAACACCATATATTTT. Translation: CASSQEGGGGLPSGNTIYF.

The chain uses TRBV6-6 and TRBJ1-1; D not resolved. Deletions cut 5 bases from V and 1 base from J, with 8 bases between. CDR3 size: 13 residues. CDR1 is MNHNY and CDR2 is SVGAGI in the germline V gene (reference sequence). The DNA for the CDR3 is TGTGCCAGCAGTCCGACTAAGAACACTGAAGCTTTCTTT. Encoded protein: CASSPTKNTEAFF.

The rearrangement uses TRBV19 and TRBJ2-6; D unresolved. Trimming took 3 bases from V and 1 from J, leaving 4 bases between them. The length of the CDR3 is 14 residues. The germline V gene has CDR1 LNHDA and CDR2 SQIVND (reference sequence). The CDR3 bases are TGTGCCAGTAGTATTGTTTCTGGGGCCAACGTCCTGACTTTC. This gives the protein CASSIVSGANVLTF. Filled out from reference TRBV19 and TRBJ2-6, the complete variable domain reads DGGITQSPKYLFRKEGQNVTLSCEQNLNHDAMYWYRQDPGQGLRLIYYSQIVNDFQKGDIAEGYSVSREKKESFPLTVTSAQKNPTAFYLCASSIVSGANVLTFGAGSRLTVL.

This chain connects TRBV18 to TRBJ2-1, with D unclear. The CDR3 consists of 11 residues. Trimming took off 3 bases at V and 15 bases at J, with 12 bases between the two ends. Germline V gene lookup returns CDR1 KGHSH and CDR2 LQKENI. The CDR3 DNA reads as TGTGCCAGCTCACCTGAACCCTGGTGGTTCTTC. This gives the protein CASSPEPWWFF.

The rearrangement joins TRBV27 to TRBJ1-4; 8 nucleotides agree with TRBD1. The junction had 10 bases not matched to a gene; V was cut back by 5 bases and J by 8 bases. Germline loops: CDR1 MNHEY, CDR2 SMNVEV (reference sequence). This CDR3 region has 15 residues. The CDR3 nucleotides read TGTGCCAGCAGTGCCAGAGGACAGGGAGGAGAAAAACTGTTTTTT. This translates into CASSARGQGGEKLFF.

This clone was seen a single time. V gene TRBV14 combines with J gene TRBJ1-1, with D perhaps TRBD1 (6 bases). The germline gives CDR1 SGHDN, CDR2 FVKESK. The CDR3 is 15 amino acids. With 4 bases removed from V and 0 bases from J, the gap between germline ends came to 12 bases. CDR3 DNA sequence: TGTGCCAGCAGCCGAGGACAGTTCATGAACACTGAAGCTTTCTTT. It translates to CASSRGQFMNTEAFF.

The rearrangement joins TRBV5-1 to TRBJ1-1; D not certain. The CDR3 loop spans 16 amino acids. The germline V gene encodes CDR1 SGHRS and CDR2 YFSETQ. The germline V and J ends were trimmed by 0 bases and 1 base, with 13 bases remaining between them. This chain's CDR3 is CASSLDLGKTNTEAFF. The CDR3 DNA follows: TGCGCCAGCAGCTTGGATCTGGGGAAGACGAACACTGAAGCTTTCTTT.

The V call is TRBV10-2, the J call TRBJ2-1, with TRBD1 matching over 8 bases. The V and J ends lost 6 bases and 9 bases, in that order; junction bases with no gene match: 4. The CDR3 runs to 12 residues. Germline loops: CDR1 WSHSY, CDR2 SAAADI. CDR3 DNA sequence: TGCGCCAGCAGCCAGGGGGCCGGTGAGCAGTTCTTC. Translation gives CASSQGAGEQFF.

The chain combines TRBV11-1 with TRBJ1-1; no reliable D call. The V end lost 2 bases, the J end lost 6 bases, and 10 bases lay between the germline ends. Looked up from germline, CDR1 is SGHAT and CDR2 is FQDESV (reference sequence). This CDR3 has 13 residues. For the CDR3, the DNA is TGTGCCAGCAGCTTAATACCTCTGGCTGAAGCTTTCTTT. Protein: CASSLIPLAEAFF.

This clone was observed once. This rearrangement joins TRBV27 to TRBJ1-1; 8 bases fit TRBD1. The V segment lost 6 bases and the J segment 4 bases; nucleotides outside the gene matches: 7. The CDR3 extends over 14 amino acids. CDR1 is MNHEY, CDR2 SMNVEV, per germline (reference sequence). The CDR3 loop is CASRSGGLVTEAFF. CDR3 nucleotide sequence: TGTGCCAGCAGGTCAGGGGGCTTGGTCACTGAAGCTTTCTTT.

The chain is built from TRBV7-2 and TRBJ1-6; TRBD1 matches at 11 bases. The CDR3 contains 17 residues. The V gene end was trimmed by 3 bases and the J gene end by 8 bases; junction bases not matched to a gene: 9. CDR1 SGHTA and CDR2 FQGNSA come from the germline V gene. Here the CDR3 DNA reads TGTGCCAGCAGCTTCGCCGGGACAGGGGGGATGGATTCACCCCTCCACTTT. It yields the protein CASSFAGTGGMDSPLHF.

In regard to this clone: One end of the junction does not line up with germline, which may come from a read error. The J gene is TRBJ1-4, the V gene TRBV11-3; 8 positions match TRBD1. There are 13 residues in the CDR3. From germline, CDR1 is SGHNT and CDR2 YENEEA. The DNA for the CDR3 is TGTGCCAGCAGCCTAGACAGGGGTGAAAAACTGTTTTTT. It translates to CASSLDRGEKLFF.

The chain carries TRBV4-1 and TRBJ1-1, with no clear D. CDR1 and CDR2 from the germline V gene are MGHRA and YSYEKL. The CDR3 totals 13 residues. V lost 1 base and J 6 bases, leaving 9 bases between the germline ends. The CDR3 bases are TGCGCCAGCAGCCAAGGAGACGGGGCTGAAGCTTTCTTT. This sequence encodes CASSQGDGAEAFF.

The CDR3 DNA follows: TGTGCTAGTGGTCCGCAGGGACCTCCGCACTATGGCTACACCTTC. Translated: CASGPQGPPHYGYTF. The J gene is TRBJ1-2, the V gene TRBV12-5, with D possibly being TRBD1 (5 bases). This CDR3 has 15 amino acids. V lost 5 bases and J lost 3, with 16 bases in between. Germline V gene data show CDR1 as LGHNT and CDR2 as FRNRAP.

The V and J genes are TRBV28 and TRBJ2-1; maybe TRBD1 (6 bases). The germline V gene has CDR1 MDHEN and CDR2 SYDVKM. The length of the CDR3 is 14 residues. Trimming removed 6 bases from V and 2 bases from J, with 11 bases in between. CDR3 coding DNA: TGTGCCAGCAGATCACAGGGACCCTACAATGAGCAGTTCTTC. Its protein product is CASRSQGPYNEQFF. Full variable domain (remainder filled in from reference TRBV28 and TRBJ2-1): DVKVTQSSRYLVKRTGEKVFLECVQDMDHENMFWYRQDPGLGLRLIYFSYDVKMKEKGDIPEGYSVSREKKERFSLILESASTNQTSMYLCASRSQGPYNEQFFGPGTRLTVL.

The V and J genes are TRBV14 and TRBJ2-7; tentatively, D is TRBD1 or TRBD2 (5 bases each). CDR3 size: 13 residues. V was trimmed by 4 bases and J by 5 bases, leaving 12 bases between them. CDR1 is SGHDN and CDR2 is FVKESK in the germline V gene. In nucleotides, the CDR3 is TGTGCCAGCAGCCCGCCCTTGGGGGACGAGCAGTACTTC. It yields the protein CASSPPLGDEQYF.

The genes are TRBV9 and TRBJ1-3; 7 nucleotides match TRBD1. CDR3 length: 14 residues. V trimming: 4 bases; J trimming: 3 bases; junction bases outside the gene matches: 4. CDR1 and CDR2 (germline): SGDLS, YYNGEE. The CDR3 bases are TGTGCCAGCAGCAAAGGGACAGATGGAAACACCATATATTTT. This translates into CASSKGTDGNTIYF.

The chain is built from TRBV6-2 or TRBV6-3 and TRBJ2-3; 10 bases line up with TRBD2. CDR1 is MNHEY and CDR2 is SVGEGT in the germline V gene. The CDR3 covers 17 residues. V shed 2 bases, J shed 0 bases, and the junction held 5 bases outside the gene matches. CDR3 protein: CASSYRRLAGSTDTQYF. The DNA for the CDR3 is TGTGCCAGCAGTTACCGGAGACTAGCGGGTAGCACAGATACGCAGTATTTT.

The rearrangement joins TRBV4-2 to TRBJ1-3; D is possibly TRBD1 (5 bases). This CDR3 is built from 15 residues. The germline V gene encodes CDR1 LGHNA and CDR2 YNFKEQ. Trimming cost V 1 base and J 1 base, with 8 bases left between them. CDR3 sequence: CASSQAGGSGNTIYF. CDR3 nucleotides: TGTGCCAGCAGCCAAGCGGGGGGATCTGGAAACACCATATATTTT.

This clone appeared a few times. The J gene is TRBJ1-1, the V gene TRBV18; D remains ambiguous. The CDR3 is 12 amino acids. In germline, CDR1 is KGHSH, CDR2 LQKENI. V lost 4 bases and J 5 bases, leaving 8 bases between the germline ends. CDR3 nucleotide sequence: TGTGCCAGCTCACAGGGCTCAACTGAAGCTTTCTTT. It codes for CASSQGSTEAFF.

The rearrangement uses TRBV2 and TRBJ1-5, with a weak D call TRBD1 (6 bases). V was pared by 7 bases and J by 0 bases, with 13 bases between. CDR1 and CDR2 (germline): SNHLY, FYNNEI. The CDR3 spans 15 residues. CDR3 in amino acids: CASMLDSGSNQPQHF. CDR3 DNA: TGTGCCAGCATGCTGGACAGCGGTAGCAATCAGCCCCAGCATTTT.

The chain employs TRBV6-5 and TRBJ1-2, with a possible D match to TRBD1 (6 bases). The CDR3 consists of 11 residues. The V gene lost 7 bases and the J gene lost 12 bases, with 15 bases spanning the gap. The germline V gene encodes CDR1 MNHEY and CDR2 SVGAGI. In DNA, the CDR3 is TGTGCCAGCACCCTCGACAGGTCTGACACCTTC. Protein: CASTLDRSDTF.

The V and J genes are TRBV2 and TRBJ1-5, with D possibly TRBD1 on 5 matching bases. This CDR3 is 14 amino acids long. V shed 5 bases and J shed 4 bases, with 12 bases lying between them. Germline V CDR1 and CDR2: SNHLY, FYNNEI. CDR3 in DNA: TGTGCCAGCAGTCCCAGGGCTGGGAATCAGCCCCAGCATTTT. This sequence encodes CASSPRAGNQPQHF.

This clone was counted only a few times. The chain joins TRBV6-5 to TRBJ1-4; possibly TRBD1 for D (5 bases). Germline V gene lookup returns CDR1 MNHEY and CDR2 SVGAGI. V dropped 0 bases and J dropped 7 bases, with 12 bases sitting between them. The length of the CDR3 is 15 residues. The CDR3: CASSYSTWGREKLFF. CDR3 nucleotides: TGTGCCAGCAGTTACTCGACCTGGGGCCGTGAAAAACTGTTTTTT.

The V call is TRBV27, the J call TRBJ2-3; D gene ambiguous. Per the germline V gene, CDR1 is MNHEY and CDR2 is SMNVEV (reference sequence). V was trimmed by 0 bases and J by 2 bases, leaving 9 bases between them. This CDR3 is built from 15 residues. The CDR3 DNA follows: TGTGCCAGCAGTTTATCCGTGGGCCCCACAGATACGCAGTATTTT. Translated, it gives CASSLSVGPTDTQYF.

This sequence joins TRBV19 and TRBJ1-5, with D tentatively TRBD1 (6 bases). This CDR3 region has 18 residues. V lost 6 bases, J lost 0 bases, and 21 bases lay in between. The germline gives CDR1 LNHDA, CDR2 SQIVND (reference sequence). The CDR3 nucleotides are TGTGCCAGTAGGGACGACCTTACAGGGAAATATAGCAATCAGCCCCAGCATTTT. Protein sequence: CASRDDLTGKYSNQPQHF.